This entry lists 11 T cell receptor beta chains sequenced from one sample in a study of cytomegalovirus exposure and HLA in healthy donors. The table came from immunoSEQ multiplex PCR; TCRdb's copy has only in-frame clones and leaves some out. Of 160,000 or so clones detected, 85% to 90% appear once; the ten largest clones hold 1.4%. Material for sequencing was PBMCs. These receptors came from a woman aged 25 to 45 in good health and CMV-seronegative.

V is TRBV6-1 and J is TRBJ1-2, with TRBD1 as a possible D gene (5 bases). CDR3 length: 15 residues. V shed 6 bases and J shed 8 bases, with 22 bases lying between them. Germline V gives CDR1 MNHNS, CDR2 SASEGT. The CDR3 here is CASSQAQGFRKGYTF. The DNA for the CDR3 is TGTGCCAGCAGCCAAGCCCAGGGTTTTAGGAAAGGCTACACCTTC.

The chain's CDR3 is CASSPPQQGSQFRYGYTF. DNA of the CDR3: TGTGCCAGCTCACCACCACAACAGGGGTCCCAATTTCGCTATGGCTACACCTTC. This chain joins TRBV18 and TRBJ1-2; 7 bases line up with TRBD1. The CDR3 runs 18 residues. V shed 0 bases and J 4 bases; nucleotides not matched to a gene: 14. Germline CDR1 KGHSH, CDR2 LQKENI.

The chain joins TRBV7-9 to TRBJ2-7, with 8 bases fitting TRBD1. V gave up 1 base and J gave up 4 bases; unmatched junction bases: 3. The CDR3 sequence is 14 residues long. Germline CDR1 SEHNR, CDR2 FQNEAQ (reference sequence). In DNA form, the CDR3 reads TGTGCCAGCAGCTTAGGACAGGGGTTATACGAGCAGTACTTC. Encoded protein: CASSLGQGLYEQYF.

The chain combines TRBV7-9 with TRBJ1-2; D not resolved. The ends were cut back, 6 bases at V and 7 bases at J, with 15 bases in the middle. Germline V gene sequence: CDR1 SEHNR, CDR2 FQNEAQ (reference sequence). The CDR3 extends over 13 amino acids. The DNA for the CDR3 is TGTGCCAGCAGTTACTACGGAGTTTCTGGCTACACCTTC. Protein product: CASSYYGVSGYTF. The full variable domain, in which reference TRBV7-9 and TRBJ1-2 provide the parts outside the CDR3, is DTGVSQNPRHKITKRGQNVTFRCDPISEHNRLYWYRQTLGQGPEFLTYFQNEAQLEKSRLLSDRFSAERPKGSFSTLEIQRTEQGDSAMYLCASSYYGVSGYTFGSGTRLTVV.

The chain recombines TRBV5-4 with TRBJ2-5, with D hard to call. The germline V gene encodes CDR1 SGHNT and CDR2 YYREEE (reference sequence). V lost 4 bases to trimming and J lost 4 bases, with 11 bases between them. This CDR3 contains 13 residues. CDR3 DNA sequence: TGTGCCAGCAGCCCACAGATTAGAGAGACCCAGTACTTC. Its translation is CASSPQIRETQYF.

The chain employs TRBV5-4 and TRBJ1-1; D is possibly TRBD1 (5 bases). Germline-derived CDR1 and CDR2 are SGHNT and YYREEE (reference sequence). V lost 0 bases, J lost 4 bases, and 13 bases lay in between. The CDR3 extends over 15 amino acids. The CDR3 nucleotides read TGTGCCAGCAGCTTGGCCAACCAGGGATCCACTGAAGCTTTCTTT. Protein sequence: CASSLANQGSTEAFF.

This clone was seen more than once but under ten times. The identical CDR3 is also encoded by other nucleotide sequences in the sample. The rearrangement links TRBV6-4 to TRBJ2-1, with D possibly being TRBD2 (6 bases). V gave up 0 bases and J gave up 1 base, with 7 bases separating them. The CDR3 loop spans 15 amino acids. The germline V gene encodes CDR1 MRHNA and CDR2 SNTAGT. The CDR3 protein is CASSDSSGSYNEQFF. In DNA, the CDR3 is TGTGCCAGCAGTGACTCTAGCGGTTCCTACAATGAGCAGTTCTTC.

This clone came up once. The chain employs TRBV6-6 and TRBJ2-3; 8 nucleotides match TRBD1. The CDR3 totals 15 residues. J lost 5 bases, V lost 7 bases, and 11 bases had no gene match. The germline CDR1 and CDR2 sequences are MNHNY and SVGAGI (reference sequence). The CDR3 region is CASTPVGTGLDTQYF. DNA of the CDR3: TGTGCCAGCACCCCCGTAGGGACAGGCCTAGATACGCAGTATTTT.

The chain uses TRBV5-4 and TRBJ1-2; possibly TRBD1 for D (6 bases). V shed 4 bases and J shed 5 bases, with 9 bases lying between them. The germline V gene has CDR1 SGHNT and CDR2 YYREEE (reference sequence). The CDR3 spans 12 residues. CDR3 in DNA: TGTGCCAGCAGCATCGGACAGTATGGCTACACCTTC. Encoded protein: CASSIGQYGYTF.

This clone came up once. The chain is built from TRBV27 and TRBJ2-6, with TRBD1 as a possible D gene (6 bases). The CDR3 covers 18 residues. Germline V gene sequence: CDR1 MNHEY, CDR2 SMNVEV (reference sequence). Trimming stripped 0 bases from V and 2 bases from J, with 14 bases between. The CDR3 coding sequence is TGTGCCAGCAGTTTATCTGCAGCTCCAGGGGCTGGGGCCAACGTCCTGACTTTC. As protein: CASSLSAAPGAGANVLTF.

The chain recombines TRBV30 with TRBJ1-6; TRBD1 is a possible D gene (6 bases). CDR3 length: 16 amino acids. From germline, CDR1 is GTSNPN and CDR2 SVGIG (reference sequence). V was clipped by 2 bases and J by 5 bases, with 16 bases between them. In DNA form, the CDR3 reads TGTGCCTGGAGTACTCGAGGGGGGGCAAATAATTCACCCCTCCACTTT. Translating it yields CAWSTRGGANNSPLHF.